These T cell receptor beta chains were read from a single sample in a study of beta chain features in type 1 diabetes. Sequencing used immunoSEQ multiplex PCR; TCRdb keeps in-frame clones, though not all of them. Of 500,000 to 700,000 clones in the sample, 15% to 17% were seen once. What was sequenced was naive CD4+ T cells from blood. All receptors derive from a young man in good health. CDR3s leave out the opening cysteine and the closing phenylalanine or tryptophan. The order of the fields is V gene, J gene, CDR3 protein.

v_call: TRBV28
j_call: TRBJ1-2
cdr3_aa: ASNTGDSRSYT

v_call: TRBV7-3
j_call: TRBJ2-1
cdr3_aa: ASSPGTNEQF

v_call: TRBV9
j_call: TRBJ2-5
cdr3_aa: ASSVAVTQETQY

v_call: TRBV6-4
j_call: TRBJ1-2
cdr3_aa: ASSVDIAGENGYT

v_call: TRBV6-5
j_call: TRBJ1-5
cdr3_aa: ASSYGQANQPQH

v_call: TRBV27
j_call: TRBJ1-4
cdr3_aa: ASSGGGRSYEKLF

v_call: TRBV10-3
j_call: TRBJ2-7
cdr3_aa: AISESVLSTYEQY

v_call: TRBV6-6
j_call: TRBJ1-5
cdr3_aa: ASSYRQGFKDQPQH

v_call: TRBV5-1
j_call: TRBJ2-2
cdr3_aa: ASSSSGRALSTGELF

v_call: TRBV5-1
j_call: TRBJ2-3
cdr3_aa: ASTSPSDTQY

v_call: TRBV9
j_call: TRBJ1-2
cdr3_aa: ASSVRTGGGYGYT

v_call: TRBV7-2
j_call: TRBJ2-5
cdr3_aa: ASSLADYPLQETQY

v_call: TRBV7-9
j_call: TRBJ1-5
cdr3_aa: ASSPTSPNQPQH

v_call: TRBV5-4
j_call: TRBJ2-6
cdr3_aa: ASSRAAWAGGGGANVLT

v_call: TRBV4-1
j_call: TRBJ2-7
cdr3_aa: ASSQSQLAGVSYEQY

v_call: TRBV6-4
j_call: TRBJ2-2
cdr3_aa: ASGRENTGELF

v_call: TRBV27
j_call: TRBJ2-3
cdr3_aa: ASSRTSGRSTDTQY

v_call: TRBV4-2
j_call: TRBJ2-6
cdr3_aa: ASSQAGQSYGANVLT

v_call: TRBV5-1
j_call: TRBJ2-3
cdr3_aa: ASSLVASGGTDTQY

v_call: TRBV30
j_call: TRBJ1-5
cdr3_aa: AWSVPGTLDQPQH

v_call: TRBV2
j_call: TRBJ2-5
cdr3_aa: ASSEPGGETQY

v_call: TRBV5-1
j_call: TRBJ2-4
cdr3_aa: ASSLYNGEANIQY

v_call: TRBV15
j_call: TRBJ2-7
cdr3_aa: ATSREVQLGFSYEQY

v_call: TRBV7-9
j_call: TRBJ1-1
cdr3_aa: ASARGGEAF

v_call: TRBV5-1
j_call: TRBJ2-5
cdr3_aa: ASSGGTGSEETQY

v_call: TRBV4-3
j_call: TRBJ1-4
cdr3_aa: ASSQDRAGRNEKLF

v_call: TRBV29-1
j_call: TRBJ2-1
cdr3_aa: SVALAEQF

v_call: TRBV27
j_call: TRBJ1-5
cdr3_aa: ASSFSGVQPQH

v_call: TRBV7-3
j_call: TRBJ2-5
cdr3_aa: ASSQTGTARETQY

v_call: TRBV5-5
j_call: TRBJ2-3
cdr3_aa: ASSLVATSTDTQY

v_call: TRBV11-2
j_call: TRBJ1-2
cdr3_aa: ASSPLSDTNYGYT

v_call: TRBV29-1
j_call: TRBJ1-4
cdr3_aa: SVDDRVNEKLF

v_call: TRBV4-3
j_call: TRBJ2-1
cdr3_aa: ASSQATRTGPYNEQF

v_call: TRBV7-2
j_call: TRBJ1-2
cdr3_aa: ASSLAGQGHWDGYT

v_call: TRBV5-1
j_call: TRBJ1-6
cdr3_aa: ASTTSDRGSPLH

v_call: TRBV27
j_call: TRBJ2-7
cdr3_aa: ASSLPTGEQY

v_call: TRBV2
j_call: TRBJ1-6
cdr3_aa: ASCFSYNSPLH

v_call: TRBV5-1
j_call: TRBJ2-5
cdr3_aa: ASSLSRGQETQY

v_call: TRBV9
j_call: TRBJ2-1
cdr3_aa: ASTSRRDSYNNEQF

v_call: TRBV9
j_call: TRBJ1-3
cdr3_aa: ASSSSIETRFGNTIY

v_call: TRBV4-2
j_call: TRBJ2-6
cdr3_aa: ASSHPPTGREGPGANVLT

v_call: TRBV6-5
j_call: TRBJ1-4
cdr3_aa: ASSPPAHGRKLF

v_call: TRBV18
j_call: TRBJ2-5
cdr3_aa: ASSPLTGIGQETQY

v_call: TRBV7-3
j_call: TRBJ2-2
cdr3_aa: ASSLRTGGTGELF

v_call: TRBV2
j_call: .
cdr3_aa: ASRVQDYEQY

v_call: TRBV5-6
j_call: TRBJ2-7
cdr3_aa: ASSALGQVSYEQY

v_call: TRBV19
j_call: TRBJ2-1
cdr3_aa: ASSRQPLGNEQF

v_call: TRBV6-6
j_call: TRBJ2-2
cdr3_aa: ASSYWPSRDTGELF

v_call: TRBV7-7
j_call: TRBJ2-7
cdr3_aa: ASSLGGQGHEQY

v_call: TRBV7-2
j_call: TRBJ1-2
cdr3_aa: ASSSGQGAYFYGYT

v_call: TRBV9
j_call: TRBJ2-7
cdr3_aa: ASSPGQGTYEQY

v_call: TRBV28
j_call: TRBJ2-4
cdr3_aa: ASSSPTAGLAKNIQY

v_call: TRBV12-2
j_call: TRBJ1-2
cdr3_aa: ASRLAGGLDYGYT

v_call: TRBV5-4
j_call: TRBJ2-3
cdr3_aa: ASSEGQGGNTQY

v_call: TRBV4-2
j_call: TRBJ1-3
cdr3_aa: ASSPRVGGNTIY